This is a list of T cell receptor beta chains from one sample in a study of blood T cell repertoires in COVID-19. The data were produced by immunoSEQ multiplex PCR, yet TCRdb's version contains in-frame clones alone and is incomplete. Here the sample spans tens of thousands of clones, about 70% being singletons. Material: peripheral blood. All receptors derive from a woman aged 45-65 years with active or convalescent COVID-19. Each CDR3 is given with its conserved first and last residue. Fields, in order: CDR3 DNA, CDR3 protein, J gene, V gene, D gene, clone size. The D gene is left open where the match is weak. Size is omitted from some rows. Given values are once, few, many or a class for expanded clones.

cdr3_nt: TGTGCCAGTAGTTCCCTAGACAGGCTCCCTGCCTTGGGCTACACCTTC
cdr3_aa: CASSSLDRLPALGYTF
j_call: TRBJ1-2
v_call: TRBV19
d_call: -
clone_size: -

cdr3_nt: TGTGCCAGCTCTAACTGGGCCCGACAGGGGTCTAATGAAAAACTGTTTTTT
cdr3_aa: CASSNWARQGSNEKLFF
j_call: TRBJ1-4
v_call: TRBV25-1
d_call: TRBD1
clone_size: few

cdr3_nt: TGTGCCATCAGTGACCAGATGGGACAGGGAAGGGGGCAGTACTTC
cdr3_aa: CAISDQMGQGRGQYF
j_call: TRBJ2-7
v_call: TRBV10-3
d_call: TRBD1
clone_size: -

cdr3_nt: TGTGCCAGCAGGTGGCTAGAGTCCAATGAGCAGTTCTTC
cdr3_aa: CASRWLESNEQFF
j_call: TRBJ2-1
v_call: TRBV12-3/TRBV12-4
d_call: -
clone_size: -

cdr3_nt: TGTGCCAGCAGCCAGACTAGCGGGAGGGGAAGGGACAATGAGCAGTTCTTC
cdr3_aa: CASSQTSGRGRDNEQFF
j_call: TRBJ2-1
v_call: TRBV7-8
d_call: TRBD2
clone_size: -

cdr3_nt: TGTGCCAGCAGTGTTATTGAGAGGGGGAAGGCTTTCTTT
cdr3_aa: CASSVIERGKAFF
j_call: TRBJ1-1
v_call: TRBV2
d_call: -
clone_size: few

cdr3_nt: TGCGCCAGCAGCCGGGAGGACGCTTTGTACGAGCAGTACTTC
cdr3_aa: CASSREDALYEQYF
j_call: TRBJ2-7
v_call: TRBV4-1
d_call: -
clone_size: -

cdr3_nt: TGCGCCAGCAGTGAGTCGGCAGGGGGACAGGGAACTGGCTACACCTTC
cdr3_aa: CASSESAGGQGTGYTF
j_call: TRBJ1-2
v_call: TRBV10-2
d_call: TRBD1
clone_size: -

cdr3_nt: TGTGCCAGCAGTTACTCTGGCAGGGGGAACATTCAGTACTTC
cdr3_aa: CASSYSGRGNIQYF
j_call: TRBJ2-4
v_call: TRBV6-5
d_call: TRBD1
clone_size: -

cdr3_nt: TGTGCCAGCCTCAACTGGAACACCGGGGAGCTGTTTTTT
cdr3_aa: CASLNWNTGELFF
j_call: TRBJ2-2
v_call: TRBV27
d_call: -
clone_size: -

cdr3_nt: TGTGCCACCAGCACTTTACTAGCGGGAGAGATAGATACGCAGTATTTT
cdr3_aa: CATSTLLAGEIDTQYF
j_call: TRBJ2-3
v_call: TRBV15
d_call: TRBD2
clone_size: -

cdr3_nt: TGTGCCAGCAGGTCCTATTCGAACAATGAGCAGTTCTTC
cdr3_aa: CASRSYSNNEQFF
j_call: TRBJ2-1
v_call: TRBV27
d_call: -
clone_size: -

cdr3_nt: TGTGCCTGGAGTCCCAAGACAGGGGCGAACACTGAAGCTTTCTTT
cdr3_aa: CAWSPKTGANTEAFF
j_call: TRBJ1-1
v_call: TRBV30
d_call: TRBD1
clone_size: -

cdr3_nt: TGTGCCAGCAGCTCCCCACAGGGGAACACCGGGGAGCTGTTTTTT
cdr3_aa: CASSSPQGNTGELFF
j_call: TRBJ2-2
v_call: TRBV5-4
d_call: -
clone_size: -

cdr3_nt: TGTGCCAGCAGCTTAGATACGAGGGCCCCCCAGTACTTC
cdr3_aa: CASSLDTRAPQYF
j_call: TRBJ2-5
v_call: TRBV7-6
d_call: -
clone_size: -

cdr3_nt: TGTGCCAGCAGTTACTCAGAGGGTAACTATGGCTACACCTTC
cdr3_aa: CASSYSEGNYGYTF
j_call: TRBJ1-2
v_call: TRBV6-6
d_call: -
clone_size: -

cdr3_nt: TGTGCCAGCAGTTTAAGTGGCAGGGAAAGGGACATTCAGTACTTC
cdr3_aa: CASSLSGRERDIQYF
j_call: TRBJ2-4
v_call: TRBV28
d_call: -
clone_size: -

cdr3_nt: TGTGCCAGCAGTGAAGCCCCCAACAGGGGTCCTGGGGCCAACGTCCTGACTTTC
cdr3_aa: CASSEAPNRGPGANVLTF
j_call: TRBJ2-6
v_call: TRBV6-1
d_call: TRBD1
clone_size: -

cdr3_nt: TGTGCCAGCAGTGTGGGGCCCGGGGAGACCCAGTACTTC
cdr3_aa: CASSVGPGETQYF
j_call: TRBJ2-5
v_call: TRBV2
d_call: -
clone_size: many

cdr3_nt: TGTGCCAGCAGTGAGGGACAGGGTTTAATGTACATTCAGTACTTC
cdr3_aa: CASSEGQGLMYIQYF
j_call: TRBJ2-4
v_call: TRBV6-1
d_call: TRBD1
clone_size: -

cdr3_nt: TGTGCCAGCAGGATACCGGACAGGGCACAAGAGACCCAGTACTTC
cdr3_aa: CASRIPDRAQETQYF
j_call: TRBJ2-5
v_call: TRBV7-6
d_call: TRBD1
clone_size: -

cdr3_nt: TGTGCCAGCAGCTATCCTAGCGGGACCGGATACAATGAGCAGTTCTTC
cdr3_aa: CASSYPSGTGYNEQFF
j_call: TRBJ2-1
v_call: TRBV3-1/TRBV3-2
d_call: TRBD2
clone_size: -

cdr3_nt: TGCGCCAGCAGCTTGTGGACAGGGAGGGACACTGAAGCTTTCTTT
cdr3_aa: CASSLWTGRDTEAFF
j_call: TRBJ1-1
v_call: TRBV5-1
d_call: TRBD1
clone_size: once

cdr3_nt: TGTGCCAGCATCCCAGCGCCCCCGCAGATGAGTAAAGATACGCAGTATTTT
cdr3_aa: CASIPAPPQMSKDTQYF
j_call: TRBJ2-3
v_call: TRBV21-1
d_call: -
clone_size: -

cdr3_nt: TGTGCCAGCAGCTTTTTCGGTACAGGGGAAGACATTCAGTACTTC
cdr3_aa: CASSFFGTGEDIQYF
j_call: TRBJ2-4
v_call: TRBV5-6
d_call: TRBD1
clone_size: -

cdr3_nt: TGTGCCAGCAGCCCCTCTACTAGGTCGTCCACCGGGGAGCTGTTTTTT
cdr3_aa: CASSPSTRSSTGELFF
j_call: TRBJ2-2
v_call: TRBV5-4
d_call: -
clone_size: -

cdr3_nt: TGTGCCAGCAGCCGGACAGGGGGTAGCTATGGCTACACCTTC
cdr3_aa: CASSRTGGSYGYTF
j_call: TRBJ1-2
v_call: TRBV7-9
d_call: TRBD1
clone_size: -